These 2 T cell receptor beta chains came from one sample sequenced in a study of cytomegalovirus exposure and HLA in healthy donors. The protocol was immunoSEQ multiplex PCR, while the TCRdb copy is restricted to in-frame clones and leaves out a portion. The sample has approximately 71,000 clones; around 90% are singletons. Sequences were obtained from PBMCs. The receptors derive from a man between 18 and 29 years old in good health and CMV-seronegative.

This chain uses TRBV4-3 with TRBJ2-4; maybe TRBD2 (7 bases). This CDR3 spans 19 amino acids. Germline CDR1 LGHNA, CDR2 YSLEER. V was cut by 3 bases and J by 6 bases, with 27 bases left in between. The CDR3 protein is CASSHRVGGADSSLNIQYF. The CDR3 DNA sequence: TGCGCCAGCAGCCACAGAGTAGGGGGGGCCGATAGTAGTCTAAACATTCAGTACTTC.

This chain connects TRBV21-1 to TRBJ2-7; the DNA was not used to check the table's D call, TRBD2. TRBV21-1 is classified as a pseudogene. The CDR3 is made up of 14 amino acids. The CDR3 DNA reads as TGTGCCAGCACTAGCGGGAGGTCCTCCTACGAGCAGTACTTC. It yields the protein CASTSGRSSYEQYF.